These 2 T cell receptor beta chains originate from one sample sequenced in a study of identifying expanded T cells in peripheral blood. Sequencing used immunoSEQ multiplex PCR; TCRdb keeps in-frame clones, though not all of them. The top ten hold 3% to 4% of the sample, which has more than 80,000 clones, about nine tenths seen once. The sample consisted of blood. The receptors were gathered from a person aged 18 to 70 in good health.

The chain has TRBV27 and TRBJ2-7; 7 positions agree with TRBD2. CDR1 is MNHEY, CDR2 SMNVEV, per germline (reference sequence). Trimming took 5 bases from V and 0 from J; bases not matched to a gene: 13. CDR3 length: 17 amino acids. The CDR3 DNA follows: TGTGCCAGCAGTGCCTTAAGCCCTAGCGGAGCCTCCTACGAGCAGTACTTC. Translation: CASSALSPSGASYEQYF.

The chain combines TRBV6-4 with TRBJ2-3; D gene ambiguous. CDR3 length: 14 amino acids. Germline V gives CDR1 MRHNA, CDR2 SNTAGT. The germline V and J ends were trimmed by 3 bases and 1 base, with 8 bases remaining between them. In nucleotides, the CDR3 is TGTGCCAGCAGTGAAGGGTCGGGCACAGATACGCAGTATTTT. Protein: CASSEGSGTDTQYF.